This entry describes one TCR beta chain. The ends lost 2 bases at V and 7 bases at J; junction bases unmatched: 8. CDR3 size: 14 residues. cDNA synthesis used the whole RNA isolate, giving expressed TCRB sequences. Sequenced by immunoSEQ multiplex PCR; TCRdb stores in-frame clones only, minus some. The table lists fewer than 350,000 clones, about 20% of them singletons. The data belong to a study of beta chain features in type 1 diabetes. This clonotype originated in a woman under 30 in good health. This chain connects TRBV23-1 to TRBJ2-7, with TRBD2 identical over 7 bases. TRBV23-1 is designated an ORF whose function remains uncertain. The sequencing input was naive CD4+ T cells from blood. The CDR3 protein is CASSQIGRGGEQYF. The DNA for the CDR3 is TGCGCCAGCAGTCAAATTGGGAGGGGAGGGGAGCAGTACTTC.